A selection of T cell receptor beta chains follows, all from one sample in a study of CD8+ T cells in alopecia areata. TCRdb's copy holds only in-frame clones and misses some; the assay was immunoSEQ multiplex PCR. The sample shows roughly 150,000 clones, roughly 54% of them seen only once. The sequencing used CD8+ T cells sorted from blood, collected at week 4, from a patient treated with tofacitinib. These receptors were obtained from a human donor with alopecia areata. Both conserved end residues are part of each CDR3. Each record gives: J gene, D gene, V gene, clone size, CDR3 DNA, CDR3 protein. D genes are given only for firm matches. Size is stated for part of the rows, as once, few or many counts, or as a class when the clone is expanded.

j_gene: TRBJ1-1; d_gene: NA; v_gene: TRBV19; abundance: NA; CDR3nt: TGTGCCAGTAGTATACTCCGGGACACTGAAGCTTTCTTT; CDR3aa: CASSILRDTEAFF
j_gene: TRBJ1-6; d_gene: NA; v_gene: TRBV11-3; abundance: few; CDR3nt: TGTGCCAGCAGCTTTAATCTGGGTTCACCCCTCCACTTT; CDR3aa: CASSFNLGSPLHF
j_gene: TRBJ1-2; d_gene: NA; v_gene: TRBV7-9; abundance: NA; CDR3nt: TGTGCCAGCAGTCCGTGGGGGCAGCCAAACTATGGCTACACCTTC; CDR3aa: CASSPWGQPNYGYTF
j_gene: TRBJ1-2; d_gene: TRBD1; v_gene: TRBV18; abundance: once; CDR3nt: TGTGCCAGCTCATACCCGAAGGGGACAGGGGGCGGTTCCATTGGCTACACCTTC; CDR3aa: CASSYPKGTGGGSIGYTF
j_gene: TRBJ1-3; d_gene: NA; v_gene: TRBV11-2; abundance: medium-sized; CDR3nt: TGTGCCAGCAGCTTTCAGGGAATGGGTGGAAACACCATATATTTT; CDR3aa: CASSFQGMGGNTIYF
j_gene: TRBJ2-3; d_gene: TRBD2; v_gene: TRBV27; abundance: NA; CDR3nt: TGTGCCAGCAGTCCTCCCACTAGCGGGGCCACAGATACGCAGTATTTT; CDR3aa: CASSPPTSGATDTQYF
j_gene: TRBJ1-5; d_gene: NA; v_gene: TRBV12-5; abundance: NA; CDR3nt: TGTGCTAGTGGTACTTGGGACGGGAGCTATCAGCCCCAGCATTTT; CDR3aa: CASGTWDGSYQPQHF
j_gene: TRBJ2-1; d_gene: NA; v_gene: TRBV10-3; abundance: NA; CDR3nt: TGTGCCATCAGTGTCGGACAGATGCACAATGAGCAGTTCTTC; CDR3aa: CAISVGQMHNEQFF
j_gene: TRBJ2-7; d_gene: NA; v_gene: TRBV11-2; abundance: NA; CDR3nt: TGTGCCAGCAGCTTAGGGCGGACCTACGAGCAGTACTTC; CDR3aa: CASSLGRTYEQYF
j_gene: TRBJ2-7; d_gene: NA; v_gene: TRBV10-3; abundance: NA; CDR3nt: TGTGCCATCAGTGCCACTGAACCCTACGAGCAGTACTTC; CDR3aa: CAISATEPYEQYF
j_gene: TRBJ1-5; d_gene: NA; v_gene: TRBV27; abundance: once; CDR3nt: TGTGCCAGCAGTTCAGTCCCCAATCAGCCCCAGCATTTT; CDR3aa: CASSSVPNQPQHF
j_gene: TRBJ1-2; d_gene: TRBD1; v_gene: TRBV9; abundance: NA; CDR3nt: TGTGCCAGCAGCGGATTACCCGGGACAGGGTCTAAGGATGGCTACACCTTC; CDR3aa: CASSGLPGTGSKDGYTF
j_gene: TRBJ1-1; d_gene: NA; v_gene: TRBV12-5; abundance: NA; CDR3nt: TGTGCTAGTGGTCCATTTAGGGGGGGTACGAACACTGAAGCTTTCTTT; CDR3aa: CASGPFRGGTNTEAFF
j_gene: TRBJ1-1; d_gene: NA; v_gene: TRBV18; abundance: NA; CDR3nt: TGTGCCAGCTCACCTGCTGGGGGAGATAACACTGAAGCTTTCTTT; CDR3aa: CASSPAGGDNTEAFF
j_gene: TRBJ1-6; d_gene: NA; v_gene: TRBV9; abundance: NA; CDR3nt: TGTGCCAGCAGCGTAGGTGTAGGTAATTCACCCCTCCACTTT; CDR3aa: CASSVGVGNSPLHF
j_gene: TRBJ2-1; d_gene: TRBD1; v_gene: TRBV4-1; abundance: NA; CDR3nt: TGCGCCAGCAGCCAAGCCCAGGGGGCTATAGATGAGCAGTTCTTC; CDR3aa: CASSQAQGAIDEQFF
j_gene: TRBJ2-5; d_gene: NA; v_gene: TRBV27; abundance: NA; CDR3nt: TGTGCCAGCAGTCCTCAGGGCATCTGGGAGACCCAGTACTTC; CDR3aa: CASSPQGIWETQYF